This T cell receptor (beta chain) was recorded in a study of shared clonotypes between healthy human individuals. Study context: Donors had three CD4 naive, three CD4 memory, two CD8 naive and one CD8 memory plate apiece.

Study findings and constraints: Non-shared clonotypes had lower generation probabilities than clonotypes shared by all four sorted-subset donors.

Sequenced by immunoSEQ multiplex PCR; TCRdb stores in-frame clones only, minus some. The table records a few hundred thousand clones, less than 98% of them present only once. Healthy and HIV-negative, the adult donors had no recent acute infections or vaccinations. CD4+ cells yielded CD45RA+ naive and CD45RA-negative memory subsets. In regard to this clone: Its matching antigen is unknown.

CDR3 length equals 19 residues. The germline gives CDR1 MDHEN, CDR2 SYDVKM. Deletions cut 6 bases from V and 5 bases from J, with 26 bases between. The specimen was naive CD4+ T cells sorted from blood. The subset was: CD45RA+ positively selected. The sequence was collected from a woman aged 25-40 years in good health. The V and J genes are TRBV28 and TRBJ1-6, with a tentative D call TRBD1 (5 bases). CDR3 in amino acids: CASSLIGTRSRGDNSPLHF. The CDR3 nucleotides are TGTGCCAGCAGCCTCATCGGGACGCGCAGCCGGGGAGATAATTCACCCCTCCACTTT.